This TCR beta chain was retrieved from a study of blood T cells in healthy people across ages. PCR was performed a second time for about 7 to 12 cycles using a sample-barcoded 5' primer and a J-beta primer mix. The template-switch adaptor, which had 12 random nucleotides, put a tag on each cDNA molecule. TCRdb reanalysed the 5' RACE reads using MiXCR and keeps one entry per CDR3 protein. The table includes hundreds of thousands of distinct CDR3 sequences, approximately 60% detected once. RNA extraction gave at least 5 micrograms of total RNA per sample. Findings and caveats of the study: When one million T cells were used, diversity estimates were thought to be underestimates. Donor CMV infection status was unknown, possibly confounding age-related changes in expanded clonotypes.

Remarks on this clonotype: The antigen remains undetermined.

Deletions cut 7 bases from V and 4 bases from J, with 16 bases between. The CDR3 totals 13 residues. In germline, CDR1 is DFQATT, CDR2 SNEGSKA (reference sequence). This sequence originates from a man aged 40-49 years in good health. The specimen was blood. The chain joins TRBV20-1 to TRBJ1-1; no clear D gene. CDR3 sequence reads: CSVTNRGRTEAFF. Here the CDR3 DNA reads TGCAGTGTAACAAACAGAGGACGCACTGAAGCTTTCTTT.